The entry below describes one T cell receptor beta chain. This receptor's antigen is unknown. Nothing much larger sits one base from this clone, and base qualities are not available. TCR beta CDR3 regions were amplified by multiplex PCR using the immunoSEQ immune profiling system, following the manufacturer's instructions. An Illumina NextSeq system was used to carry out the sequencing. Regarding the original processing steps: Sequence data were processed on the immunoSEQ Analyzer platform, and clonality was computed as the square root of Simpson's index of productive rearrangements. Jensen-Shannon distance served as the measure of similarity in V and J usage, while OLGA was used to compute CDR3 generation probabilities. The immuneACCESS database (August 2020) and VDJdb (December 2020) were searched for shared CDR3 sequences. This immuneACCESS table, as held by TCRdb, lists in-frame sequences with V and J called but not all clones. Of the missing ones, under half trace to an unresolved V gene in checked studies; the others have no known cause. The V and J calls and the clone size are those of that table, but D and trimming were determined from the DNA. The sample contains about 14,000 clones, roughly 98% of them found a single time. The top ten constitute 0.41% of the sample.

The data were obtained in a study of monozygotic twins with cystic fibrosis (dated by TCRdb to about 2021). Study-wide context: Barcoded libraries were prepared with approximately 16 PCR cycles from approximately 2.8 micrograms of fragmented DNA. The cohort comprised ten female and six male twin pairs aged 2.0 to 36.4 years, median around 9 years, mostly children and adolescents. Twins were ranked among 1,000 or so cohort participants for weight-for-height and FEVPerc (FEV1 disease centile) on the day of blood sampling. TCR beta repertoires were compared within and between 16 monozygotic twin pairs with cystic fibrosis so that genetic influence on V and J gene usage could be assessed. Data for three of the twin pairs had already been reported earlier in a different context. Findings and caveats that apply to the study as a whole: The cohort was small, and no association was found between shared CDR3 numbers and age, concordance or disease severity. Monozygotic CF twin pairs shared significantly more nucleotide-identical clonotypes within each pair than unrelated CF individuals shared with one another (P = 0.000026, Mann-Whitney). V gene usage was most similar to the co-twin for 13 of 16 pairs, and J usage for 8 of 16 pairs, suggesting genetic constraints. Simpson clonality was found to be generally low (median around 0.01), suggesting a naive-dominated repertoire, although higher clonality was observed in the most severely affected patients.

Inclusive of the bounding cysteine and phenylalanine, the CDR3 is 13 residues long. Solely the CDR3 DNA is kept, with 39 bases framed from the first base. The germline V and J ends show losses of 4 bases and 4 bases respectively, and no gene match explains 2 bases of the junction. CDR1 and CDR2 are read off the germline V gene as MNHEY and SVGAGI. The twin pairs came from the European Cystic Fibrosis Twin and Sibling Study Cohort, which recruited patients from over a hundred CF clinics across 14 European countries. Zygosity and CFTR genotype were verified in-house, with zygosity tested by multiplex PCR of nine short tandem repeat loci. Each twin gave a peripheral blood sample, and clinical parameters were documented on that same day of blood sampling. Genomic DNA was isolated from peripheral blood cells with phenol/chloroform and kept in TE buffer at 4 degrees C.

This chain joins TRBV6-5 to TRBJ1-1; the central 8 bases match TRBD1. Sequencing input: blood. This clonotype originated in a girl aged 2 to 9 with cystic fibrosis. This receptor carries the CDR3 CASSLTGGTEAFF. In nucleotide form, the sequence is TGTGCCAGCAGTTTAACAGGGGGCACTGAAGCTTTCTTT.